The 3 T cell receptor beta chains in this list originate from one sample, sequenced in a study of tumor-infiltrating lymphocytes in primary liver carcinoma (dated by TCRdb to the late 2010s). TCRdb lists the instrument as Illumina HiSeq 2500. Starting from about 500 ng total RNA, TCRbeta-specific cDNA was produced by reverse transcription with a constant-region primer and ProtoScript II reverse transcriptase. The TCRbeta libraries were prepared through three rounds of nested multiplex PCR following a slightly modified ARM-PCR procedure. Each of the first two PCR rounds ran for around 10 cycles using multiplex TRBV1-TRBV30 forward primers together with a Cbeta reverse primer. TCRdb reran the public reads through fastp at Q25 and MiXCR, keeping productive beta chains. Each entry merges the rows of one CDR3 protein and shows their most common DNA and genes. In all, the sample holds 300,000 to 400,000 distinct CDR3 sequences, and 65% of those were seen once. The top ten hold 6.5% of the sample.

Blood RNA was extracted from unsorted whole blood with TRIzol reagent; germline DNA came from the DNeasy Blood & Tissue kit. Source material: peripheral blood. The receptor source for this set is a man aged 35-49 years with primary liver carcinoma and hepatitis B virus infection.

Details on this clonotype: A much larger clone is a single base away; this may be a read error. The chain uses TRBV29-1 and TRBJ1-2; TRBD1 is a possible D gene (6 bases). The CDR3 covers 13 residues. Germline V gives CDR1 SQVTM, CDR2 ANQGSEA. V lost 0 bases and J 4 bases, leaving 9 bases between the germline ends. CDR3 sequence reads: CSVEEDRFYGYTF. The CDR3 DNA reads as TGCAGCGTTGAAGAAGACAGGTTCTATGGCTACACCTTC. The variable domain in full, completed from reference TRBV29-1 and TRBJ1-2, reads SAVISQKPSRDICQRGTSLTIQCQVDSQVTMMFWYRQQPGQSLTLIATANQGSEATYESGFVIDKFPISRPNLTFSTLTVSNMSPEDSSIYLCSVEEDRFYGYTFGSGTRLTVV.

About this clonotype itself: One end of the junction varies from germline; a read error may be responsible. The chain combines TRBV28 with TRBJ1-6; 8 bases are shared with TRBD1. Germline assignment: CDR1 MDHEN and CDR2 SYDVKM. The CDR3 contains 14 residues. In nucleotides, the CDR3 is TGTGCCACAACAGGGGGTCTTTATAATTCACCCCCCCACTTT. Its translation is CATTGGLYNSPPHF.

This clonotype showed up just a few times. V is TRBV13 and J is TRBJ1-1; D possibly corresponds to TRBD1 (5 bases). V gave up 0 bases and J gave up 5 bases, with 16 bases separating them. The CDR3 runs to 16 residues. Looked up from germline, CDR1 is PRHDT and CDR2 is FYEKMQ (reference sequence). CDR3 nucleotide sequence: TGTGCCAGCAGCTTAGGCCAGGTACGGGGGTGGACTGAAGCTTTCTTT. This translates into CASSLGQVRGWTEAFF.